This record concerns one T cell receptor beta chain sequence. This specimen belongs to a study of blood T cell repertoires in COVID-19. Overall study: Whether acute or convalescent, the COVID-19 samples came from the United States, Italy and Spain. From T cells, B-cell-depleted T cells, or PBMCs came the material, which was cDNA or gDNA.

The V gene lost 9 bases and the J gene lost 5 bases, with 19 bases spanning the gap. Germline CDR1 is MNHEY and CDR2 is SVGAGI. The length of the CDR3 is 14 residues. As handled by the study authors: Amplification from reference gene primers served as the basis for estimated nucleated cell counts. Profiled with immunoSEQ multiplex PCR; TCRdb holds only in-frame clones, not every one. V, J and clone size are those of that table, while D and trimming were read from the DNA. The sample holds under 200,000 clones, 83% seen once. Source material: peripheral blood. This clonotype originated in a woman aged 70 to 79 who had recovered from COVID-19. This chain joins TRBV6-5 and TRBJ1-2; D uncertain. The CDR3 sequence: CASSLDPRLYGYTF. CDR3 nucleotide sequence: TGTGCCAGTAGCCTCGACCCGCGCCTTTATGGCTACACCTTC.